The following is a T cell receptor (beta chain) sequence with its context. This sample was taken from a study of shared clonotypes between healthy human individuals. Once extracted for a subset, genomic DNA was divided evenly among several immunoSEQ plates. Clones were sequenced by immunoSEQ multiplex PCR, and TCRdb holds only the in-frame ones, with some missing. The table lists roughly 500,000 clones, 79% of them singletons. Germline loops: CDR1 MNHNY, CDR2 SVGAGI (reference sequence). This CDR3 is 15 amino acids long. V lost 4 bases, J lost 8 bases, and 10 bases stayed unmatched. The sequenced material came from PBMCs. The chain is built from TRBV6-6 and TRBJ2-3; 9 bases are shared with TRBD1. This clonotype originated in a woman between 40 and 55 years old in good health. Some clones in this sample may be carry-over from other donors' samples. The CDR3 DNA reads TGTGCCAGCAGTTCGAACCGGGACAGGGATGGTACGCAGTATTTT. This gives the protein CASSSNRDRDGTQYF.